The next 9 T cell receptor beta chains were all read from a single sample in a study of T cell repertoires in cytomegalovirus infection (dated by TCRdb to 2018 to 2020). Antigen specificity for these receptors is unknown. For sequencing, an Illumina HiSeq 1500 was employed. TCRdb trimmed public reads at Q25 via fastp, called clones via MiXCR and kept in-frame beta chains. Identical CDR3 proteins give one entry, which carries the most common genes and DNA. This sample gives tens of thousands of distinct CDR3 sequences in total; roughly 20% of them show up just once. The ten largest clones represent roughly 18% of the sample. Sequenced: PBMCs, sequenced either directly or after in vitro stimulation (not recorded which). These receptors were collected from a human donor in good health (CMV status not recorded). Some clones in this sample may be carry-over from other donors' samples.

V and J are TRBV9 and TRBJ1-2; the D gene is possibly TRBD1 (5 bases). Germline lookup yields CDR1 SGDLS and CDR2 YYNGEE. Trimming took off 0 bases at V and 3 bases at J, with 15 bases between the two ends. There are 16 residues in the CDR3. CDR3 sequence reads: CASSVASKTAYYGYTF. CDR3 bases: TGTGCCAGCAGCGTAGCTTCCAAGACAGCGTACTATGGCTACACCTTC.

In its sample, this clonotype was seen many times. This chain connects TRBV2 to TRBJ2-1; 7 bases align to TRBD1. The CDR3 covers 16 residues. J gave up 2 bases and V 1 base, and 5 bases lay outside the gene matches. Germline V gene data show CDR1 as SNHLY and CDR2 as FYNNEI. CDR3 nucleotides: TGTGCCAGCAGTGAAGGTTTAGGGACAGCCTACAATGAGCAGTTCTTC. Translated, it gives CASSEGLGTAYNEQFF.

In this sample, this clonotype turned up many times. The chain combines TRBV19 with TRBJ2-3; 9 bases fit TRBD2. The ends lost 5 bases at V and 2 bases at J; junction bases unmatched: 14. Germline CDR1 LNHDA, CDR2 SQIVND (reference sequence). The length of the CDR3 is 18 residues. CDR3 amino acids: CASSSPRGGRRATDTQYF. CDR3 bases: TGTGCCAGTAGTTCTCCGCGGGGGGGACGCCGGGCCACAGATACGCAGTATTTT.

The chain uses TRBV11-2 and TRBJ2-1; D gene ambiguous. V lost 6 bases to trimming and J lost 0 bases, with 9 bases between them. Germline lookup yields CDR1 SGHAT and CDR2 FQNNGV. The CDR3 sequence is 14 residues long. The CDR3 DNA reads TGTGCCAGCAGGCCCCTTCGCTCCTACAATGAGCAGTTCTTC. It encodes CASRPLRSYNEQFF.

At least ten counts were recorded for this clonotype. The J gene is TRBJ2-1, the V gene TRBV27, with 10 bases that match TRBD2. Germline assignment: CDR1 MNHEY and CDR2 SMNVEV (reference sequence). The J segment lost 4 bases and the V segment lost 5 bases, leaving 8 bases of the junction unmatched. The CDR3 runs 16 residues. CDR3 in DNA: TGTGCCAGCAGTGCCCTAGCGGGAGTTAGGTACAATGAGCAGTTCTTC. Encoded protein: CASSALAGVRYNEQFF.

This clonotype was detected a few times. The gene calls are TRBV11-2 and TRBJ2-3; TRBD1 matches 11 bases. Germline V CDR1 and CDR2: SGHAT, FQNNGV. This CDR3 comprises 17 residues. The V gene end was trimmed by 3 bases and the J gene end by 3 bases; junction bases not matched to a gene: 8. The CDR3, as DNA: TGTGCCAGCAGCTTGCTTCTCGGACAGGGGGCGACAGATACGCAGTATTTT. The encoded protein is CASSLLLGQGATDTQYF.

The chain is built from TRBV28 and TRBJ1-4; weak D call: TRBD1 (6 bases). Germline CDR1 MDHEN, CDR2 SYDVKM. The ends were cut back, 2 bases at V and 11 bases at J, with 15 bases in the middle. The CDR3 totals 14 residues. CDR3 loop: CASSLEQGMRKLFF. CDR3 coding DNA: TGTGCCAGCAGTTTAGAACAGGGAATGAGGAAACTGTTTTTT.

The V call is TRBV30, the J call TRBJ1-1, with unresolved D. This CDR3 is 13 amino acids long. Germline V gene lookup returns CDR1 GTSNPN and CDR2 SVGIG (reference sequence). The germline V and J ends were trimmed by 1 base and 1 base, with 7 bases remaining between them. The CDR3 bases are TGTGCCTGGAGTGCCGGAAGGAACACTGAAGCTTTCTTT. This translates into CAWSAGRNTEAFF. The full variable domain, its missing parts supplied by reference TRBV30 and TRBJ1-1, is SQTIHQWPATLVQPVGSPLSLECTVEGTSNPNLYWYRQAAGRGLQLLFYSVGIGQISSEVPQNLSASRPQDRQFILSSKKLLLSDSGFYLCAWSAGRNTEAFFGQGTRLTVV.

V is TRBV19 and J is TRBJ2-1; 8 positions agree with TRBD2. This CDR3 is built from 15 residues. V was pared by 3 bases and J by 2 bases, with 3 bases of the junction left unmatched. Germline CDR1 and CDR2: LNHDA and SQIVND (reference sequence). The chain's CDR3 is CASSIGGGTYNEQFF. As DNA, the CDR3 is TGTGCCAGTAGTATCGGGGGGGGGACCTACAATGAGCAGTTCTTC.